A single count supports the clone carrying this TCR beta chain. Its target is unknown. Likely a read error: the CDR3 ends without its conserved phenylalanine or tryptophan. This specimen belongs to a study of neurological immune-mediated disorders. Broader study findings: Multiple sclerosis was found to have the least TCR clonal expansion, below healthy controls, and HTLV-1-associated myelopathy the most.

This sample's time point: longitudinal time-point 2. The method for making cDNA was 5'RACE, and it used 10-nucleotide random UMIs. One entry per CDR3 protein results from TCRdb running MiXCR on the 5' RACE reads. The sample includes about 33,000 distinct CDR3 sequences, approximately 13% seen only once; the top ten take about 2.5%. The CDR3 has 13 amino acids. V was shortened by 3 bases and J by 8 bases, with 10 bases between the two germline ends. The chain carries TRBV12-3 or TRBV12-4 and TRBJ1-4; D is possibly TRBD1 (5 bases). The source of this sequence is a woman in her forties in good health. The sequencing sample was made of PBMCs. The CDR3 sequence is CASSFRSGEKLFS. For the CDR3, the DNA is TGTGCCAGCAGTTTCCGGTCAGGGGAAAAACTGTTTTCT.